This T cell receptor (beta chain) was obtained from a study of blood T cell repertoires in COVID-19. Turning to the study itself: T cells, B-cell-depleted T cells, or PBMCs provided the cDNA or gDNA that served as material.

Here immunoSEQ multiplex PCR was the method, and the copy in TCRdb shows in-frame clones only, minus some. Of 450,000 to 500,000 clones in the sample, approximately 90% are singletons; the top ten hold 0.7%. J lost 4 bases, V lost 5 bases, and 18 bases had no gene match. CDR1 is SGHTA and CDR2 is FQGNSA in the germline V gene. The length of the CDR3 is 19 residues. All enrollees were about 18 to 89 years old and from under 25 US areas. Participant reports of clinical history set cohort assignment. Two negative PCRs, clearance, or symptom resolution were required of recovered Cohort 3 donors. Sequencing was done on a sample of PBMCs or T cells enriched from blood (not recorded which). The gene calls are TRBV7-2 and TRBJ2-5, with 11 bases lining up with TRBD2. This sequence was found in a woman under 30 who had recovered from COVID-19. CDR3 in amino acids: CASSLPREGSGGAGETQYF. In nucleotides, the CDR3 is TGTGCCAGCAGCCTACCCCGGGAGGGTAGCGGGGGGGCAGGAGAGACCCAGTACTTC. Together with reference TRBV7-2 and TRBJ2-5, the CDR3 gives the full variable domain: GAGVSQSPSNKVTEKGKDVELRCDPISGHTALYWYRQSLGQGLEFLIYFQGNSAPDKSGLPSDRFSAERTGGSVSTLTIQRTQQEDSAVYLCASSLPREGSGGAGETQYFGPGTRLLVL.